This T cell receptor (beta chain) appears in the sequencing data of a study of T cells in localized non-small cell lung cancer. The germline V and J ends were trimmed by 0 bases and 1 base, with 13 bases remaining between them. Per the germline V gene, CDR1 is SGHRS and CDR2 is YFSETQ. The CDR3 length is 16 residues. Repertoires were generated with immunoSEQ multiplex PCR, while TCRdb's copy carries only in-frame clones and drops some. The data contain about 4,600 clones, over 25% of them singletons. Findings of the study overall: Compared with tumor, uninvolved adjacent lung displayed greater T cell clonality, ranking highest overall. Turning up in adjacent lung were a median approximately 58 of the top 100 tumor clones.

Note on this clone: Its antigen remains unknown.

This receptor was identified in a man between 40 and 70 years old with stage II lung adenocarcinoma. The chain uses TRBV5-1 and TRBJ1-1; maybe TRBD1 (6 bases). Sample: lung tumor tissue, taken before any cancer treatment. CDR3 DNA: TGCGCCAGCAGCTTGGCCATGGGGGGCGCGAACACTGAAGCTTTCTTT. Translated: CASSLAMGGANTEAFF. The variable domain in full, with the rest retrieved from reference TRBV5-1 and TRBJ1-1, is KAGVTQTPRYLIKTRGQQVTLSCSPISGHRSVSWYQQTPGQGLQFLFEYFSETQRNKGNFPGRFSGRQFSNSRSEMNVSTLELGDSALYLCASSLAMGGANTEAFFGQGTRLTVV.